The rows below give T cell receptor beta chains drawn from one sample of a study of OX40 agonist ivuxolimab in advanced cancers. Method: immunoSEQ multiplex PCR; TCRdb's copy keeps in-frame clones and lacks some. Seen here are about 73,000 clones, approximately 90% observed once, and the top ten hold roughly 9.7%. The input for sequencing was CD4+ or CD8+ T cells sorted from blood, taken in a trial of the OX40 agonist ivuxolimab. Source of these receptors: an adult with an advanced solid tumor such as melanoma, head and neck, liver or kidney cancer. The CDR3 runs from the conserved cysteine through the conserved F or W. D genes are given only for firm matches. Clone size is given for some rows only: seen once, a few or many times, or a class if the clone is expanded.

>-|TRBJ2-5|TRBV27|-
CASSGYGGWAETQYF
TGTGCCAGCAGTGGGTACGGGGGCTGGGCGGAGACCCAGTACTTC
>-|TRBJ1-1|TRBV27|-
CASSPDGGLNTEAFF
TGTGCCAGCAGCCCCGATGGGGGGTTGAACACTGAAGCTTTCTTT
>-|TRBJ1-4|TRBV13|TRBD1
CASSLNVEGAGEKLFF
TGTGCCAGCAGCCTGAACGTGGAGGGGGCGGGTGAAAAACTGTTTTTT
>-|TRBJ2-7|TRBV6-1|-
CASRVDSYEQYF
TGTGCCAGCAGGGTCGACTCCTACGAGCAGTACTTC
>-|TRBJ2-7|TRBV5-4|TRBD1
CASSLALGQAYYEQYF
TGTGCCAGCAGCTTGGCCTTGGGACAGGCATATTACGAGCAGTACTTC
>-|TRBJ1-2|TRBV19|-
CASSFGRGDGYGYTF
TGTGCCAGTAGTTTCGGACGGGGCGATGGCTATGGCTACACCTTC
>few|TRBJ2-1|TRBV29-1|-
CSVEEGAEYNEQFF
TGCAGCGTTGAAGAGGGGGCGGAGTACAATGAGCAGTTCTTC
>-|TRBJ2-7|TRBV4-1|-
CASSHPPEQYF
TGCGCCAGCAGCCATCCTCCCGAGCAGTACTTC
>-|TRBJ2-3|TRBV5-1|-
CASSPRGTHTDTQYF
TGCGCCAGCAGCCCCCGTGGGACACACACAGATACGCAGTATTTT
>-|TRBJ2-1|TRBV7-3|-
CASSLTGGEQFF
TGTGCCAGCAGCTTAACGGGTGGTGAGCAGTTCTTC
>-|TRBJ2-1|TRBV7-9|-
CASSLVGGFNNEQFF
TGTGCCAGCAGCTTAGTGGGGGGCTTCAACAATGAGCAGTTCTTC
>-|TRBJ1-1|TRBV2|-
CASRVGHSNTEAFF
TGTGCCAGCAGAGTGGGACACAGTAACACTGAAGCTTTCTTT
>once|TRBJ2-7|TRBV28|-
CASSQGLGAYEQYF
TGTGCCAGCAGTCAGGGACTGGGTGCCTACGAGCAGTACTTC
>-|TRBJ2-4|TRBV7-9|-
CASSLARQEVQYF
TGTGCCAGCAGCTTAGCTAGACAGGAGGTTCAGTACTTC
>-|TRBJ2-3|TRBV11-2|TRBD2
CASSFTSGRRDTQYF
TGTGCCAGCAGCTTCACTAGCGGGAGAAGGGATACGCAGTATTTT
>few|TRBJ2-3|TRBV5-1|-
CASSSEVDTQYF
TGCGCCAGCAGTTCCGAAGTCGATACGCAGTATTTT
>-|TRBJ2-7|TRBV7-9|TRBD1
CASSHGTDYEQYF
TGTGCCAGCAGCCACGGGACAGACTACGAGCAGTACTTC
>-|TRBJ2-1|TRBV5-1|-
CASRVNSYNEQFF
TGCGCCAGCAGGGTCAACTCCTACAATGAGCAGTTCTTC
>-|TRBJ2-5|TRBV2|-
CASIQLRETQYF
TGTGCCAGCATTCAGCTACGGGAGACCCAGTACTTC
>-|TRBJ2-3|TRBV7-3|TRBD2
CASSFGGADTQYF
TGTGCCAGCAGTTTTGGGGGGGCAGATACGCAGTATTTT
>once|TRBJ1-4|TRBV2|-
CASSAKGGRRNEKLFF
TGTGCCAGCAGCGCAAAAGGCGGGCGGAGAAATGAAAAACTGTTTTTT
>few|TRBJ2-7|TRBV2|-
CASSEYGDRVFEQYF
TGTGCCAGCAGTGAATATGGGGACCGGGTGTTCGAGCAGTACTTC
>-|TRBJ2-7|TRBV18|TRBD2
CASSPKISRLAGGPAYEQYF
TGTGCCAGCTCACCAAAGATTTCTAGGCTAGCGGGAGGGCCCGCCTACGAGCAGTACTTC
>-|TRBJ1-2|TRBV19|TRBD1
CASSIQGASVRGYTF
TGTGCCAGTAGTATACAGGGGGCGTCCGTCAGGGGCTACACCTTC
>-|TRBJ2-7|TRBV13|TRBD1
CASSLAAGGYEQYF
TGTGCCAGCAGCTTAGCGGCAGGGGGCTACGAGCAGTACTTC
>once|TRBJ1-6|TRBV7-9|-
CASSIIGPNPLHF
TGTGCCAGCAGCATCATAGGGCCGAACCCCCTCCACTTT
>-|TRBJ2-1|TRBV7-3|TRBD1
CASSLYRGSVNEQFF
TGTGCCAGCAGCTTATACAGGGGGTCGGTAAATGAGCAGTTCTTC
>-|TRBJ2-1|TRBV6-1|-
CASSVGSDYEQFF
TGTGCCAGCAGTGTGGGCAGTGACTATGAGCAGTTCTTC
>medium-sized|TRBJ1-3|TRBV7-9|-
CASRPGTMSSGNTIYF
TGTGCCAGCCGACCCGGGACAATGAGCTCTGGAAACACCATATATTTT
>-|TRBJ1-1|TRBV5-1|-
CASSTHTNTEAFF
TGCGCCAGCAGCACTCACACGAACACTGAAGCTTTCTTT